This T cell receptor delta chain was profiled in a study of delta chains in infants with herpesvirus infections (dated by TCRdb to 2022 to 2025). Context from the whole study: The study prospectively followed a Ugandan infant birth cohort from birth to characterize gammadelta T cell responses to primary cytomegalovirus (CMV) infection. gammadelta TCRs were sequenced from PBMC of about 19 CMV-infected infants (one congenitally infected) and about eight CMV-uninfected infants with enough sample available. The study searched for a public fetal Vdelta1/Vgamma8 gammadelta TCR clonotype in infants who acquired CMV infection after birth. Belgian fetal and cord blood gammadelta TCR data that had been published previously were included solely for comparison and were not produced in this cohort. By approximate age, the infant blood samples fell into groups of 1.5, 4, 8 and 12 months. Here is what the overall study found, with its caveats: Presence of the public clonotype at levels below the detection limit might still occur in CMV-uninfected infants. The authors noted a small sample size and no race- or environment-matched controls, since nearly all Ugandans acquire CMV before adulthood. Of some 20 CMV-infected infants, several carried the public Vdelta1 clonotype: the congenitally infected infant plus three who were infected postnatally before 120 days of age. The frequency of the public clonotype among Vdelta1 cells appeared to be inversely correlated with age at infection and fell quickly, apparently not lasting beyond about two months. The public clonotype was detected only at the first time point after infection and was not found in uninfected infants or in infants infected after 120 days.

This clone counts as medium-sized (0.01 to 0.1%). It lacks a known antigen. No clone much larger than this one lies a single base away; base qualities are absent. Relative to germline, V is missing 1 base and J is missing 0 bases, with 14 bases of the junction outside any gene match. Its CDR3 holds 19 amino acids, cysteine through phenylalanine. Here the CDR3 DNA is all that survives: 57 bases in frame from base 1. CDR1 and CDR2, looked up from the germline V gene, are TSWWSYY and QGS. Infants were enrolled after their mothers, pregnant women receiving prenatal care in Kampala, Uganda, were recruited, and documentation of maternal HIV status was required. Weekly visits were made to families, and infant clinical information, oral swabs and peripheral blood were collected beginning at 6 weeks of age and every 4 months thereafter. Blood was drawn into heparin tubes, and PBMC were separated by Ficoll-Paque density gradient centrifugation and then cryopreserved.

The protocol used for the library was RT-PCR. To generate TCR cDNA, PBMC RNA underwent reverse transcription with SuperScript II using gamma-chain- and delta-chain-specific primers. Purification of cDNA was performed with AMPure XP beads, after which the cDNA was amplified and indexed with Illumina adapters by means of the Nextera XT Index Kit. Sequencing of gammadelta TCR libraries was carried out on an Illumina MiSeq using a V2 300-cycle kit. The authors' pipeline ran thus. Using MiXCR v2.1.12, CDR3 sequences were assembled, and reads were mapped onto D, J and V genes obtained from GenBank. VDJtools v1.2.1 was used to carry out repertoire analyses of the CDR3 clonotypes. TCRdb reprocessed the public reads with the caller CATT; rows with the same DNA were merged afterwards. None of the V and J calls come from the authors' own analysis; TCRdb made them. The table for this sample lists roughly 1,500 delta-chain clones; less than 8.5% of them were counted only once. The ten largest clones take up more than 8.5% of the sample.

The clonotype originates from a human donor who was a Ugandan infant, either HIV-exposed or HIV-unexposed (not recorded which). The material was peripheral blood, obtained at time point 1 of longitudinal follow-up. The chain employs TRDV1 and TRDJ1, and 7 junction bases match TRDD3. The CDR3 region: CALGERAYWGPPYTDKLIF. The DNA reads TGTGCTCTTGGGGAACGGGCTTACTGGGGACCTCCGTACACCGATAAACTCATCTTT.